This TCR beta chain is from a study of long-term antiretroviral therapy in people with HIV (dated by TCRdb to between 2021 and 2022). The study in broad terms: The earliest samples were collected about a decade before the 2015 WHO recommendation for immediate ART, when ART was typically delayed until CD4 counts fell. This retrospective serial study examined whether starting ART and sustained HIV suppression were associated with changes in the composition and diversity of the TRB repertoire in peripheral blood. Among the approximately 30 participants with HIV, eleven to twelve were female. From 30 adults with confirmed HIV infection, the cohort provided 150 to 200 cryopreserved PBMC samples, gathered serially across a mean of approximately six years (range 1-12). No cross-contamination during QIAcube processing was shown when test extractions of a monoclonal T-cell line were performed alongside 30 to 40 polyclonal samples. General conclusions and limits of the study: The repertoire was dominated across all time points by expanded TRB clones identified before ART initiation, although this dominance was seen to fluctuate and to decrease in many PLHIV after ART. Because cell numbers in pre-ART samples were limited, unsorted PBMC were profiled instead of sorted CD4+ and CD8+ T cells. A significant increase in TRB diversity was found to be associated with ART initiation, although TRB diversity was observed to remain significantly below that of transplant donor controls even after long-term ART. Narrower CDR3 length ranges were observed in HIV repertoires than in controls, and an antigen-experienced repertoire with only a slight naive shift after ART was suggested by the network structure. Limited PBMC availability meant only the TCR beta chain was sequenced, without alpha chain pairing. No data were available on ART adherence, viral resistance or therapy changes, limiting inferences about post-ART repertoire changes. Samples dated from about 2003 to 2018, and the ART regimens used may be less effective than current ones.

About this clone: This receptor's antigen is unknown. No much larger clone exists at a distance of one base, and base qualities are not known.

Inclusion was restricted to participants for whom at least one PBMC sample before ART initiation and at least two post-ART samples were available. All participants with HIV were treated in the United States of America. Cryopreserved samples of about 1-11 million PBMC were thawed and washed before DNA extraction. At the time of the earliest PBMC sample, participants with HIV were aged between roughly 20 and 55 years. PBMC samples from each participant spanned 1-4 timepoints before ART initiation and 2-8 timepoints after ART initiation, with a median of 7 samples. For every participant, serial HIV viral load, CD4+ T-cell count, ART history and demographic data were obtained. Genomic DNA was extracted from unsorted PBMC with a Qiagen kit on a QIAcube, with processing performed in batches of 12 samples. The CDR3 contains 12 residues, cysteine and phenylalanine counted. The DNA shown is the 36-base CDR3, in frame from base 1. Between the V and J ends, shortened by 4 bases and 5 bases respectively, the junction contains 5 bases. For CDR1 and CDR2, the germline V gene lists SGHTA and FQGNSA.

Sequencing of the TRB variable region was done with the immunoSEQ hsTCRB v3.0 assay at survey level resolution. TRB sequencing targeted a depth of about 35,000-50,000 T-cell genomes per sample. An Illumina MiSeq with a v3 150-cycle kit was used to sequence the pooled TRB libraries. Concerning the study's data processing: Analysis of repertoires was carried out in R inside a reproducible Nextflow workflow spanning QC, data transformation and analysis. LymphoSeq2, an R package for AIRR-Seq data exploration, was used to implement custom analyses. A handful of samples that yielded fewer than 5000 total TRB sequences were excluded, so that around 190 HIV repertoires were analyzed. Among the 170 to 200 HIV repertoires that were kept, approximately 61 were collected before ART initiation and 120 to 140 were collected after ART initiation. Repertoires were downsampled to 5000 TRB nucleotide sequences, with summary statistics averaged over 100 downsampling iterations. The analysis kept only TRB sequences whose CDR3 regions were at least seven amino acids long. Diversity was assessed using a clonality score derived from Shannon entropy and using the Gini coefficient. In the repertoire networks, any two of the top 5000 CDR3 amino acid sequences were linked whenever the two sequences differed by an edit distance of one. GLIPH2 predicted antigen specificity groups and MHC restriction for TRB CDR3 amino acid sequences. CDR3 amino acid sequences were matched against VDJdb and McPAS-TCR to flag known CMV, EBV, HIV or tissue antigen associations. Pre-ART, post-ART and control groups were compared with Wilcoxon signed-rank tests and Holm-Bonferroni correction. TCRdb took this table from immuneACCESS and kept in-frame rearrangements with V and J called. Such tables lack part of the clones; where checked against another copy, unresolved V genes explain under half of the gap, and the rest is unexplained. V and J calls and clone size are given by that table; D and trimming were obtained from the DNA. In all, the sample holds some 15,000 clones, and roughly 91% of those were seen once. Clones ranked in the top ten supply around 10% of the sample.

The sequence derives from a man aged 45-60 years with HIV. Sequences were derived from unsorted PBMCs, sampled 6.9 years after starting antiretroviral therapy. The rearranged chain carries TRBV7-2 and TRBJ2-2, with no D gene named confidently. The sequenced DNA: TGTGCCAGCAGCTCTGGGACCGGGGAGCTGTTTTTT. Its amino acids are CASSSGTGELFF.